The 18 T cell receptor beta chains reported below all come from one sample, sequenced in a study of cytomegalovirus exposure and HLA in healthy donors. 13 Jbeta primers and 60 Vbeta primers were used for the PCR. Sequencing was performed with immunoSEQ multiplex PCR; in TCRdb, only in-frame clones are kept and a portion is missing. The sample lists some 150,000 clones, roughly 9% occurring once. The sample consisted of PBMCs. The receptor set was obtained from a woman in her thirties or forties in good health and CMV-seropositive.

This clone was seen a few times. In DNA form, the CDR3 reads TGTGCCAGCAGTTTCGACTACAATCAGCCCCAGCATTTT. As protein: CASSFDYNQPQHF. The chain carries TRBV27 and TRBJ1-5, with D uncertain. Germline V gives CDR1 MNHEY, CDR2 SMNVEV (reference sequence). There are 13 residues in the CDR3. Trimming removed 3 bases from V and 3 bases from J, with 6 bases in between.

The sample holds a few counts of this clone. The DNA of the CDR3 is TGTGCCAGCACCCTGAGGGGGCCGGGAGATACGCAGTATTTT. Protein: CASTLRGPGDTQYF. The chain recombines TRBV7-2 with TRBJ2-3; 7 positions match TRBD1. Germline CDR1 is SGHTA and CDR2 is FQGNSA. The trim removed 7 bases at V and 5 bases at J, leaving 9 bases unmatched. The CDR3 sequence is 14 residues long.

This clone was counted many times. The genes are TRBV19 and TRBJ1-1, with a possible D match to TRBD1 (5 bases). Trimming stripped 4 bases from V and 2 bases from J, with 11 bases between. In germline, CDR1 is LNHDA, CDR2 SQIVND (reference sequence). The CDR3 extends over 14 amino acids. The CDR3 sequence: CASSRTPSNTEAFF. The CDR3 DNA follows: TGTGCCAGTAGTAGGACACCATCCAACACTGAAGCTTTCTTT.

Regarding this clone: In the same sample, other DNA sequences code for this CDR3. CDR3 nucleotides: TGTGCCAGCAGTGAACAGGGGTTCAATGAGCAGTTCTTC. This gives the protein CASSEQGFNEQFF. This chain joins TRBV2 and TRBJ2-1; a possible D gene is TRBD1 (6 bases). CDR3 size: 13 residues. Per germline, CDR1 SNHLY and CDR2 FYNNEI. Deletions cut 2 bases from V and 6 bases from J, with 8 bases between. Supplemented by reference TRBV2 and TRBJ2-1, the full variable domain reads EPEVTQTPSHQVTQMGQEVILRCVPISNHLYFYWYRQILGQKVEFLVSFYNNEISEKSEIFDDQFSVERPDGSNFTLKIRSTKLEDSAMYFCASSEQGFNEQFFGPGTRLTVL.

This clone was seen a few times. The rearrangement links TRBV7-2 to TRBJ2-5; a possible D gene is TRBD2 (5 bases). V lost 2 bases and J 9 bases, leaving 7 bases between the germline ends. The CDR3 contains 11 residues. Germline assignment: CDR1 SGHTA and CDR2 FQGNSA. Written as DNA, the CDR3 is TGTGCCAGCAGCTTAAGCGGAGCCCAGTACTTC. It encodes CASSLSGAQYF.

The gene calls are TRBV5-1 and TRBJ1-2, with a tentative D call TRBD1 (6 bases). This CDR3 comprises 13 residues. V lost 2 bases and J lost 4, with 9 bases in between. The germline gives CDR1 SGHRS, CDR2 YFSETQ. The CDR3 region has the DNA TGCGCCAGCAGCTTAGGACAGACCTATGGCTACACCTTC. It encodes CASSLGQTYGYTF.

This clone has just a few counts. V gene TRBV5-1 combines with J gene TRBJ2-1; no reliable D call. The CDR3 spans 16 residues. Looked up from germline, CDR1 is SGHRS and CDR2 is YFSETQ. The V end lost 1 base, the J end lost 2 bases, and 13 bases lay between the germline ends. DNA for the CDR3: TGCGCCAGCAGCTTGTCTTGGTCTCAGACCTACAATGAGCAGTTCTTC. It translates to CASSLSWSQTYNEQFF.

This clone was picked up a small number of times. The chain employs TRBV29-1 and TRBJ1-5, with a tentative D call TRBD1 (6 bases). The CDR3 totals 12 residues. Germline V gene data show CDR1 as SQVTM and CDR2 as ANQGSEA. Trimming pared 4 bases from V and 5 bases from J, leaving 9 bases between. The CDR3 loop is CSVGTADQPQHF. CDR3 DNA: TGCAGCGTTGGGACAGCCGATCAGCCCCAGCATTTT.

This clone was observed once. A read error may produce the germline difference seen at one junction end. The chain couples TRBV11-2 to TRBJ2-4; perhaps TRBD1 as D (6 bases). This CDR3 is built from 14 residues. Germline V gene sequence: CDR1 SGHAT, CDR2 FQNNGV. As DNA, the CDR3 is TGTGCCAGCAGCTTAGATTTTGGACAGACGACACTAACCTTC. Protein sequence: CASSLDFGQTTLTF.

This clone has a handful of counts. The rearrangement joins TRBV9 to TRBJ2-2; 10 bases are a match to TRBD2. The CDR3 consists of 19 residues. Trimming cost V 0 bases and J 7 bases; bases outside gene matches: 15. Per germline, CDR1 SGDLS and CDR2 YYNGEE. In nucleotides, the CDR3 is TGTGCCAGCAGCGTAGACCAGCGGGGGGGCCGTAGGGTTGGCGGGGAGCTGTTTTTT. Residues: CASSVDQRGGRRVGGELFF.

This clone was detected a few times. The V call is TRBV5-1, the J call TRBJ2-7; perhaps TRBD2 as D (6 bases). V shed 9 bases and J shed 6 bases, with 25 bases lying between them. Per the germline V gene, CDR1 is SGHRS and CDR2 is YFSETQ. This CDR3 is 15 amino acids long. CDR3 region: CATNPPGGSRAEQYF. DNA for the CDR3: TGCGCCACCAACCCCCCCGGGGGAAGCAGGGCCGAGCAGTACTTC.

CDR3 bases: TGTGCCACCAGCACGGACAGCAGGGATGGCTACACCTTC. It is translated as CATSTDSRDGYTF. The genes are TRBV15 and TRBJ1-2, with D maybe TRBD1 (6 bases). CDR3 length: 13 amino acids. From germline, CDR1 is LNHNV and CDR2 YYDKDF (reference sequence). Trimming removed 4 bases at V and 6 bases at J, with 12 bases between.

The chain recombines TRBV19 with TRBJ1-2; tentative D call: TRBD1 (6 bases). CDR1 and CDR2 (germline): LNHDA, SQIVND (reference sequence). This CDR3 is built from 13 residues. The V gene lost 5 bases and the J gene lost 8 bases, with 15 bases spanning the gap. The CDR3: CASSVGQFQGYTF. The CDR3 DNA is TGTGCCAGTAGTGTAGGACAGTTTCAGGGCTACACCTTC.

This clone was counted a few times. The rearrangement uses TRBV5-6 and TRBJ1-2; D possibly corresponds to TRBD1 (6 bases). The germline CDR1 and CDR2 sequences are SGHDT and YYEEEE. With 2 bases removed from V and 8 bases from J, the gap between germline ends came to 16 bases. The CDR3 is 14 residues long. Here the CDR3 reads CASSLRDITRGYTF. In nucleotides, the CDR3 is TGTGCCAGCAGCTTAAGGGACATAACTCGCGGCTACACCTTC.

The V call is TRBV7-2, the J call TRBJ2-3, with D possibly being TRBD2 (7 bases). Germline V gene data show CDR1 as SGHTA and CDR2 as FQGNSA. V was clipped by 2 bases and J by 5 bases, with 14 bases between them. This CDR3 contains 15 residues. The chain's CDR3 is CASSLMGGGQDTQYF. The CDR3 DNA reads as TGTGCCAGCAGCTTAATGGGGGGGGGCCAAGATACGCAGTATTTT. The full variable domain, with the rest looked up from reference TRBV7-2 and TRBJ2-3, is GAGVSQSPSNKVTEKGKDVELRCDPISGHTALYWYRQSLGQGLEFLIYFQGNSAPDKSGLPSDRFSAERTGGSVSTLTIQRTQQEDSAVYLCASSLMGGGQDTQYFGPGTRLTVL.

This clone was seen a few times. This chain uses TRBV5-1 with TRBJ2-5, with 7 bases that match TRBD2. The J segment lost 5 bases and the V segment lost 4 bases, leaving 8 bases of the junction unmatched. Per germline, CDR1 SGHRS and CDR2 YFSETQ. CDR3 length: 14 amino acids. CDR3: CASSPVEGGETQYF. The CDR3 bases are TGCGCCAGCAGCCCCGTTGAGGGAGGGGAGACCCAGTACTTC.

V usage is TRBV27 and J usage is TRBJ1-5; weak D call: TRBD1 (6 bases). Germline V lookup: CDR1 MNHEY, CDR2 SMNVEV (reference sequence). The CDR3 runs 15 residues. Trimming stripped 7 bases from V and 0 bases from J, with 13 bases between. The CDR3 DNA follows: TGTGCCAGCAAAATAAAGGGGGTTAGCAATCAGCCCCAGCATTTT. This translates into CASKIKGVSNQPQHF.

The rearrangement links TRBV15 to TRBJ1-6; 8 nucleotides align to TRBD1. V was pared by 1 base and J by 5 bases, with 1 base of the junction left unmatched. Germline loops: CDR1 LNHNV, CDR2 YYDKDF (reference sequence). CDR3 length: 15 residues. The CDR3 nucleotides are TGTGCCACCAGCAGAGGACAGGGGAATAATTCACCCCTCCACTTT. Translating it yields CATSRGQGNNSPLHF.